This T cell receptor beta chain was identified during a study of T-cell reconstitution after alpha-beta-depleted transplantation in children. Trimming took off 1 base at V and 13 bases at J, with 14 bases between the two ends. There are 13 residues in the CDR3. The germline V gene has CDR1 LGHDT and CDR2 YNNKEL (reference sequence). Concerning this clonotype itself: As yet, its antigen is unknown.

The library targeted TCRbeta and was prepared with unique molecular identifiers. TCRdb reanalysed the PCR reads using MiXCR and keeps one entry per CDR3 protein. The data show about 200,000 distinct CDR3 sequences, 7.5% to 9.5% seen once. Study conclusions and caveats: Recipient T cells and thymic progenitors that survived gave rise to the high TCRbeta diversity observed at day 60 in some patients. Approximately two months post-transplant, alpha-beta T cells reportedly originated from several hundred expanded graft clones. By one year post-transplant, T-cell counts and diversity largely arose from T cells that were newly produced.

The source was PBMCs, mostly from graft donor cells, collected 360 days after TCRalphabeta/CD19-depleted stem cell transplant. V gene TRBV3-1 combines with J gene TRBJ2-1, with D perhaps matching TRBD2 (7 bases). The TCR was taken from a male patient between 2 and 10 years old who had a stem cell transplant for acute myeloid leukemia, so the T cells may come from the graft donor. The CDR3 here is CASSQARGAGQFF. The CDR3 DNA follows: TGTGCCAGCAGCCAAGCCCGGGGGGCGGGCCAGTTCTTC.